Sequencing of this TCR beta chain was carried out in a study of post-analysis software for immune sequencing data (dated by TCRdb to about 2015). About the full investigation: Disease courses on record covered relapsing-remitting, secondary progressive and progressive-relapsing multiple sclerosis, though some patients had no subtype annotation. The patient repertoires were compared against approximately ten previously published healthy control repertoires obtained from donors aged about 6 to 26 years. A subset of samples was prepared in parallel using single-end sample barcoding, then pooled and co-amplified after Illumina adapter ligation. General findings and caveats noted by the study authors: Normalized Chao1 diversity was significantly lower in multiple sclerosis patients than controls, suggesting substantial peripheral T-cell clonal expansion. Patients showed significantly higher frequencies than controls for a few TRBV segments, among them TRBV5-6, TRBV5-1 and TRBV20-1. Direct clustering with F measure showed strong co-clustering of samples prepared in the same batch, prompting a batch-effect correction. The multiple sclerosis patient group was slightly younger than the control group.

Library prep was done by PCR. The reads were generated on an Illumina HiSeq 2500. To reduce PCR and sequencing biases, unique molecular identifiers were built into the TCR beta cDNA libraries. Some 500,000 cDNA molecules were obtained for every 1 to 10 million input T cells, so each molecule roughly corresponded to one T cell. The patient libraries were prepared and sequenced with the same protocol used for the earlier healthy control dataset. Within a given batch, samples were prepared together, multiplexed and sequenced on the same HiSeq lane. Processing in the source paper ran as follows. MIGEC was used to process the raw barcoded reads, and molecular identifier groups with only a single read were discarded before consensus assembly and CDR3 extraction. VDJtools was used for post-analysis of the clonotype tables, and diversity was normalized by down-sampling every dataset to the size of the smallest sample. In repertoire overlap clustering, CDR3 amino acid sequences, but not nucleotide sequences, were matched to correct batch-related cross-sample contamination. Using fastp at Q25 and MiXCR, TCRdb reprocessed the public reads and kept productive beta chains. Every entry covers one CDR3 protein and lists the most common genes and DNA from its rows. TCRdb, not the authors, supplied the V and J calls. For this sample there are roughly 650,000 distinct CDR3 sequences; about 60% appear just once. The ten largest clones represent about 11% of the sample.

This clonotype has a handful of counts. Its target antigen remains unknown. Per-base qualities were not stored, and no clone one base away is much larger. To demonstrate the VDJtools post-analysis software, TCR beta repertoires were profiled from the peripheral blood of some 12 young patients with multiple sclerosis. The multiple sclerosis patients were children and adolescents ranging in age from about 6 to 17 years. V lost 3 bases and J lost 0 bases, and the count of bases not matched to a germline gene is 3. As encoded in the germline V gene, CDR1 is KGHSH while CDR2 is LQKENI. Including cysteine and phenylalanine, the CDR3 has 15 amino acids. The DNA shown is the 45-base CDR3, in frame from base 1.

The chain uses TRBV18 and TRBJ2-5; a stretch of 8 junction bases matches TRBD1. This receptor was taken from a girl between 2 and 10 years old with multiple sclerosis. Input material: blood. The DNA sequence is TGTGCCAGCTCACCCGGACAGGGCTACCAAGAGACCCAGTACTTC. Its translation is CASSPGQGYQETQYF. When the CDR3 is completed using the reference TRBV18 and TRBJ2-5 genes on either side, the full variable domain is NAGVMQNPRHLVRRRGQEARLRCSPMKGHSHVYWYRQLPEEGLKFMVYLQKENIIDESGMPKERFSAEFPKEGPSILRIQQVVRGDSAAYFCASSPGQGYQETQYFGPGTRLLVL.